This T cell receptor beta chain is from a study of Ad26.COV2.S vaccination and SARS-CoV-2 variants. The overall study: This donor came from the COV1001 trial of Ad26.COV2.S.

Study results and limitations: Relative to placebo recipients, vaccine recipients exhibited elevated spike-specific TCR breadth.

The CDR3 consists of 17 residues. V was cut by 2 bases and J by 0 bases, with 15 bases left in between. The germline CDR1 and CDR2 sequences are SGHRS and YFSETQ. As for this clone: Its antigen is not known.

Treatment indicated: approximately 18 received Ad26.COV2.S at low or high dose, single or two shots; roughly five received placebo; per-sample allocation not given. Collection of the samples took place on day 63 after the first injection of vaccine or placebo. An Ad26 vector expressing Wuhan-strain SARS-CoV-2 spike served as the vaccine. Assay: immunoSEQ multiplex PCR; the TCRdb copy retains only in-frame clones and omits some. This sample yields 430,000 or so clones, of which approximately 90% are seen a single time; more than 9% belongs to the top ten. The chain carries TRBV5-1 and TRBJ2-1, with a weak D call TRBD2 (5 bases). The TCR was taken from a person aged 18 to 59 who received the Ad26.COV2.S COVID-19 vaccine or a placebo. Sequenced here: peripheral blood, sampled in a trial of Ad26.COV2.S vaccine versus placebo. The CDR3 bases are TGCGCCAGCAGCTTTAAACCGAGCGGAAGCTCCTACAATGAGCAGTTCTTC. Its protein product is CASSFKPSGSSYNEQFF.